Following are 25 T cell receptor beta chains from one sample sequenced in a study of tumor and adjacent non-tumor tissue in lung cancer. This sample's RNA came from whole unsorted tissue. The library came from three nested PCR rounds adapted from ARM-PCR protocols. Via MiXCR, TCRdb re-called the multiplex PCR reads, giving one row per CDR3 protein. The data hold fewer than 85,000 distinct CDR3 sequences, with around 74% observed a single time. The sequenced sample consisted of lung tumor tissue. The origin of the receptors is a woman between 50 and 59 years old with non-small cell lung cancer.

Comments on this clonotype: Its ends do not fully match the called genes, so a read error is possible. The J gene is TRBJ2-3, the V gene TRBV12-3 or TRBV12-4; D gene ambiguous. The CDR3 extends over 14 amino acids. CDR3 residues: CVSSIRHGPDTQYF. The CDR3 DNA sequence: TGTGTCAGCAGTATCAGACATGGTCCAGATACGCAGTATTTT.

Notes on this clonotype: A much larger clone lies a single base off, so this may be a read error. The rearrangement uses TRBV5-1 and TRBJ1-4; 8 nucleotides agree with TRBD1. Trimming took 3 bases from V and 6 from J; bases not matched to a gene: 10. Per germline, CDR1 SGHRS and CDR2 YFSETQ. CDR3 length: 16 residues. Here the CDR3 DNA reads TGCGCCAGCAGCTCTACCTCAGGGGGCCTTGATGAAAAACTGTTTTTT. As protein: CASSSTSGGLDEKLFF.

Notes on this clonotype: A much larger clone is a single base away; this may be a read error. CDR3 residues: CASSLRSDRASEQYF. The CDR3 nucleotides read TGTGCCAGCAGCTTAAGGAGTGACAGGGCAAGCGAGCAGTACTTC. The rearrangement links TRBV11-2 to TRBJ2-7; TRBD1 matches 7 bases. With V trimmed by 2 bases and J by 6 bases, 10 bases remained unmatched. Germline CDR1 reads SGHAT; CDR2 reads FQNNGV. The CDR3 sequence is 15 residues long.

Remarks on this clonotype: No conserved phenylalanine or tryptophan is present at the end of the CDR3, so a read error is the likely explanation. The chain is built from TRBV6-1 and TRBJ2-1; 8 positions match TRBD2. V was clipped by 7 bases and J by 8 bases; unmatched bases: 16. The V gene's germline CDR1 is MNHNS and CDR2 SASEGT. There are 16 residues in the CDR3. The CDR3 coding sequence is TGTGCCAGCACCCCATTACTCGGGAGGGGTTCGTATGAGCAGTTCTTG. Protein product: CASTPLLGRGSYEQFL.

The sample holds a few counts of this clonotype. At one boundary the junction diverges from the germline segment, which might be a read error. The genes are TRBV12-3 or TRBV12-4 and TRBJ2-7, with unresolved D. The CDR3 runs to 14 residues. The CDR3 reads CASSPIDGAYEQYF. In DNA, the CDR3 is TGTGCCAGCAGCCCCATTGACGGAGCCTACGAGCAATACTTC.

For this clonotype: As the CDR3 is not closed by the conserved phenylalanine or tryptophan, this likely results from a read error. The chain joins TRBV28 to TRBJ2-5; 8 nucleotides agree with TRBD2. The germline CDR1 and CDR2 sequences are MDHEN and SYDVKM. This CDR3 is 15 amino acids long. Here the CDR3 reads CASNLSGLGEETQYL. CDR3 in DNA: TGTGCCAGCAATTTATCGGGACTAGGAGAGGAGACCCAGTACTTA.

A word on this clonotype: The junction does not match germline at one end; this may be a read error. V and J are TRBV12-3 or TRBV12-4 and TRBJ2-1; tentatively, D is TRBD2 (5 bases). The CDR3 has 15 residues. The CDR3 bases are TGTGCCAGGACCTTACCGGAGGACCCCTACAACGAGCAGATCTTC. Translating it yields CARTLPEDPYNEQIF.

By share, this clonotype counts as medium-sized (0.01 to 0.1%). This chain uses TRBV4-1 with TRBJ1-5; tentatively, D is TRBD1 (5 bases). Per the germline V gene, CDR1 is MGHRA and CDR2 is YSYEKL. The CDR3 is 15 amino acids. V lost 1 base, J lost 3 bases, and 10 bases lay in between. CDR3 in amino acids: CASSQVPGSNQPQHF. The CDR3 bases are TGCGCCAGCAGCCAAGTCCCAGGGTCCAATCAGCCCCAGCATTTT.

Turning to this clonotype: One end of the junction is discordant with germline, which a read error may explain. The V call is TRBV20-1, the J call TRBJ1-2, with 8 bases matching TRBD1. CDR3 length equals 14 residues. Per the germline V gene, CDR1 is DFQATT and CDR2 is SNEGSKA (reference sequence). CDR3: CSDPPDRAMGGCTF. CDR3 nucleotide sequence: TGCAGTGATCCGCCGGACAGGGCTATGGGTGGCTGCACCTTC.

This clonotype occurred a few times. A clone one base away is much larger, so this may be a read error. J is TRBJ2-3 and V is TRBV7-3, with TRBD1 matching 10 bases. Germline V gene sequence: CDR1 SGHTA, CDR2 FQGTGA. The CDR3 extends over 15 amino acids. Trimming at V came to 1 base and at J to 5 bases, leaving 3 bases not matched to a gene. CDR3 coding DNA: TGTGCCAGCAGCTTAATTGGGACAGGGGAAGATACGCAGTATTTT. It yields the protein CASSLIGTGEDTQYF.

As for this clonotype: The junction shows a germline mismatch at one end, possibly a read error. The rearrangement links TRBV28 to TRBJ2-7; weak D call: TRBD1 (6 bases). This CDR3 is 12 amino acids long. Germline-derived CDR1 and CDR2 are MDHEN and SYDVKM. CDR3 residues: CASSLPRGPLHF. In nucleotides, the CDR3 is TGTGCCAGCAGTCTCCCCAGGGGCCCCCTCCACTTC.

V usage is TRBV6-5 and J usage is TRBJ2-1, with D perhaps given as TRBD1 or TRBD2 (6 bases each). V lost 5 bases, J lost 15 bases, and 14 bases lay in between. Germline values: CDR1 MNHEY, CDR2 SVGAGI. The CDR3 spans 11 residues. CDR3 nucleotides: TGTGCCAGCAGTAATCATGGGGGGCCGTTCTTC. It translates to CASSNHGGPFF.

This clonotype was seen a few times. The CDR3 does not end in the conserved phenylalanine or tryptophan, so this is likely a read error. The DNA is left out, because the CDR3 cannot be placed on it with certainty; the CDR3 is given as TCRdb lists it. J is TRBJ2-7 and V is TRBV12-3 or TRBV12-4; the table's D call of TRBD2 was not tested on the DNA. The CDR3 region is 17 residues in length, termini included. CDR3 region: CASSSQAGLAGGYEQYY.

With respect to this clonotype: At one end the junction does not follow the germline gene, possibly because of a read error. This chain links TRBV28 with TRBJ1-1; 8 bases map to TRBD1. This CDR3 comprises 18 residues. Germline V CDR1 and CDR2: MDHEN, SYDVKM. The CDR3 here is CASSLWGSQGVGGTDAFF. The CDR3, as DNA: TGTGCCAGCAGTTTATGGGGGTCACAGGGGGTGGGTGGCACTGACGCTTTCTTT.

This clonotype appeared many times. The chain uses TRBV12-3 or TRBV12-4 and TRBJ1-1; 9 bases fit TRBD1. Losses at the gene ends were 2 bases for V and 2 bases for J; bases not matched to a gene: 6. The CDR3 has 16 amino acids. The DNA of the CDR3 is TGTGCCAGCAGTTTAACCTGGACAGGGGTTAACACTGAAGCTTTCTTT. Translation: CASSLTWTGVNTEAFF.

Remarks on this clonotype: An end of the junction differs from the germline gene, which may be a read error. The rearrangement uses TRBV28 and TRBJ2-1; no definite D call. Per germline, CDR1 MDHEN and CDR2 SYDVKM. The CDR3 runs 15 residues. The CDR3 protein is CASSVLVAGHNGQFF. CDR3 coding DNA: TGTGCCAGCAGTGTCTTAGTGGCAGGCCACAATGGGCAGTTCTTC.

Details on this clonotype: At one end the junction does not follow the germline gene, possibly because of a read error. The chain combines TRBV6-1 with TRBJ1-5, with D perhaps TRBD1 (5 bases). The V gene's germline CDR1 is MNHNS and CDR2 SASEGT. The CDR3 contains 16 residues. CDR3 in amino acids: CASSLPRGLENKLQHF. Written as DNA, the CDR3 is TGTGCTAGCAGCCTCCCGAGGGGCCTCGAGAATAAGCTCCAGCATTTT.

Details on this clonotype: The junction departs from germline at one end; a sequencing error may be responsible. CDR3 region: CASTLSHEQFF. The CDR3 region has the DNA TGTGCCAGTACTTTATCCCATGAGCAATTCTTC. The chain joins TRBV12-3 or TRBV12-4 to TRBJ2-1; D unresolved. The CDR3 length is 11 residues.

A remark on this clonotype: Sequence at one end of the junction differs from germline and may be a read error. This chain joins TRBV6-1 and TRBJ2-6, with 7 bases that match TRBD2. The CDR3 covers 15 residues. Germline V gene lookup returns CDR1 MNHNS and CDR2 SASEGT. The CDR3 is CTGGGGPSGANILTF. In nucleotides, the CDR3 is TGTACCGGCGGCGGGGGACCTAGTGGGGCCAACATCCTGACTTTC.

Concerning this clonotype itself: This may be a read error, as it is one base from a much larger clone. The V and J genes are TRBV5-4 and TRBJ2-5; D gene unclear. The germline CDR1 and CDR2 sequences are SGHNT and YYREEE (reference sequence). The CDR3 runs 15 residues. This CDR3 reads CASSPGYDLRETQCF. Written as DNA, the CDR3 is TGTGCCAGCAGCCCGGGCTATGACCTGCGCGAGACCCAGTGCTTC.

The chain is built from TRBV28 and TRBJ2-1; 9 bases agree with TRBD2. V dropped 10 bases and J dropped 6; count of bases not matched to a gene: 25. The CDR3 sequence is 19 residues long. Germline V gene data show CDR1 as MDHEN and CDR2 as SYDVKM. CDR3 in amino acids: CAIPPGGSAGLAGINEQFF. Written as DNA, the CDR3 is TGTGCCATCCCCCCGGGGGGATCCGCCGGCCTAGCGGGGATCAATGAGCAGTTCTTC.

In DNA, the CDR3 is TGTGCCAGCGGTTCCCAACCGGCGGCCAGGGGGACCCAGTACTTC. Its translation: CASGSQPAARGTQYF. This chain connects TRBV6-6 to TRBJ2-5; D may be TRBD1 (6 bases). This CDR3 is 15 amino acids long. Germline V gene data show CDR1 as MNHNY and CDR2 as SVGAGI (reference sequence). Trimming took off 8 bases at V and 7 bases at J, with 23 bases between the two ends.

Points on this clonotype: A read error may explain this, as a much larger clone is one base away. The chain joins TRBV28 to TRBJ2-7, with D possibly being TRBD2 (6 bases). V gave up 3 bases and J gave up 3 bases, with 18 bases separating them. The CDR3 covers 16 residues. Per germline, CDR1 MDHEN and CDR2 SYDVKM. The chain's CDR3 is CASSFPTGSVDYEQYF. The CDR3 DNA sequence: TGTGCCAGCAGTTTTCCTACCGGGAGCGTCGACTACGAGCAGTACTTC.

Worth noting for this clonotype: One end of the junction fails to match germline, which may point to a read error. The chain joins TRBV20-1 to TRBJ2-1; D ambiguous. The V gene's germline CDR1 is DFQATT and CDR2 SNEGSKA (reference sequence). This CDR3 has 14 residues. CDR3 DNA: TGCAGTGCTCTTGATACACTCAACTACAATGAGCAGTTATTC. Its translation: CSALDTLNYNEQLF.

Only one count was recorded for this clonotype. The junction does not match germline at one end; this may be a read error. The chain links TRBV11-2 to TRBJ2-3; D is uncertain. The CDR3 is 14 amino acids. The germline CDR1 and CDR2 sequences are SGHAT and FQNNGV. CDR3 in amino acids: CATRDSTCSDMQYF. As DNA, the CDR3 is TGTGCCACCCGAGACTCGACCTGTTCAGATATGCAGTATTTT.